The entry that follows covers one T cell receptor (beta chain) sequence. No cognate antigen has been identified for it. Per-base quality was not reported, and no clone a single base away is much larger than it. The sample is drawn from a study of blood T cell repertoires in COVID-19 (dated by TCRdb to about 2020). For the wider study: Samples from collaborators originated in the United States, Italy and Spain and spanned both the acute and convalescent phases of COVID-19. A freely available public database, intended as a resource for researchers studying the immune response to SARS-CoV-2, is where the repertoires were released. Samples came from the ongoing ImmuneRACE study (first 160 participants) plus 1,254 subjects from 6 global collaborators. Deeply sampled blood TCRbeta repertoires from subjects exposed to, actively infected with, or recovered from COVID-19 were included in the dataset. The material from the prospective study consisted of cDNA or gDNA derived from T cells, B-cell-depleted T cells, or PBMCs. A de-identified subject ID, COVID-19 status, age in years and sex were almost always included in the sample metadata. Where available, HLA class I and class II types were obtained from metadata supplied by the sample provider rather than from assay-based typing. Results and caveats for the whole study, not just this receptor: The quantity of clinical and demographic metadata differed by source and by participant and was supplied without curation.

The collaborating institutions used their own protocols to collect whole blood in K2EDTA tubes. Collaborator samples were shipped for TCRbeta analysis as frozen whole blood, isolated PBMCs, or DNA extracted from either sample type. TCRbeta CDR3 regions were amplified from genomic DNA by means of the immunoSEQ Assay, a bias-controlled multiplex PCR. The authors processed their data as follows. Within the assay, amplification of reference gene primers was used to estimate how many nucleated cells each sample contained. Sequence reads were collapsed and filtered to measure the absolute abundance of every unique TCRbeta CDR3 rearrangement. For each sample, productive Simpson clonality was calculated by taking the square root of Simpson's diversity index across productive rearrangements. Sourced from immuneACCESS, this table was stored by TCRdb with only in-frame sequences that have V and J called. A share of the clones is absent; for the studies checked, an unresolved V gene accounts for under half, and the remainder has no known explanation. From that table come the V and J calls and clone size; the DNA was used to work out D and trimming. The sample table contains over 350,000 clones; only one count was recorded for around 86% of them. 1.4% of the sample is taken by the ten largest.

Spanning cysteine to phenylalanine, the CDR3 consists of 15 amino acids. Just the 45-base CDR3 DNA is kept, in frame starting at base 1. The junction carries 10 bases between V and J, which are trimmed by 1 base and 6 bases respectively. Reading the germline V gene gives CDR1 SNHLY and CDR2 FYNNEI. The sequence joins TRBV2 to TRBJ1-6; matching of 5 bases hints at TRBD1 as the D gene. This sequence was found in a woman under 40 with active or convalescent COVID-19. Sequenced sample: peripheral blood. The base sequence is TGTGCCAGCAGTGAAGAGGCAGGGCGTAATTCACCCCTCCACTTT. It specifies CASSEEAGRNSPLHF.